This T cell receptor beta chain was found in a study of control samples from healthy donors and cancer patients. The CDR3 loop spans 16 amino acids. The V gene lost 3 bases and the J gene lost 3 bases, with 15 bases spanning the gap. Germline lookup yields CDR1 LNHNV and CDR2 YYDKDF (reference sequence). Measured with immunoSEQ multiplex PCR; TCRdb has only the in-frame clones, and not every one. In the table there are 100,000 to 150,000 clones, roughly 90% of which are singletons. The rearrangement uses TRBV15 and TRBJ1-5; the D gene is possibly TRBD1 (6 bases). The TCR originated in a woman in her late teens or twenties in good health. Sequencing used blood. CDR3 sequence (DNA): TGTGCCACCAGCAGCCCGATACAGGGACTCAATCAGCCCCAGCATTTT. Protein product: CATSSPIQGLNQPQHF.